Following are 23 T cell receptor beta chains from one sample sequenced in a study of identifying expanded T cells in peripheral blood. Clones were sequenced by immunoSEQ multiplex PCR, and TCRdb holds only the in-frame ones, with some missing. Here the sample spans some 80,000 clones, 70% to 90% being singletons. The sample consisted of blood. The receptor set was obtained from a person aged 18 to 70 in good health.

This sequence joins TRBV6-5 and TRBJ1-6; D may be TRBD1 (5 bases). The CDR3 extends over 14 amino acids. Germline loops: CDR1 MNHEY, CDR2 SVGAGI. The V end was cut by 0 bases, the J end by 9 bases, with 9 bases between. CDR3 amino acids: CASSYSGGGSPLHF. CDR3 nucleotide sequence: TGTGCCAGCAGTTACTCTGGGGGAGGTTCACCCCTCCACTTT.

This chain uses TRBV18 with TRBJ1-1, with D unresolved. Germline CDR1 KGHSH, CDR2 LQKENI. V was trimmed by 3 bases and J by 1 base, leaving 9 bases between them. The CDR3 length is 14 residues. The DNA for the CDR3 is TGTGCCAGCTCACCGCTCGGGCAGAACACTGAAGCTTTCTTT. It codes for CASSPLGQNTEAFF.

The chain recombines TRBV30 with TRBJ1-6; D gene unclear. The CDR3 covers 12 residues. The V gene lost 7 bases and the J gene lost 7 bases, with 11 bases spanning the gap. Per the germline V gene, CDR1 is GTSNPN and CDR2 is SVGIG (reference sequence). The CDR3 nucleotides are TGTGCCTCCAGGTGGCTAAATTCACCCCTCCACTTT. It encodes CASRWLNSPLHF.

The rearrangement joins TRBV19 to TRBJ2-7; 8 bases map to TRBD1. V shed 8 bases, J shed 3 bases, and the junction held 12 bases outside the gene matches. The CDR3 consists of 15 residues. CDR1 is LNHDA, CDR2 SQIVND, per germline (reference sequence). CDR3 sequence: CASGATQGVSYEQYF. In DNA form, the CDR3 reads TGTGCCAGTGGGGCGACACAGGGGGTCAGCTACGAGCAGTACTTC.

The rearrangement joins TRBV5-1 to TRBJ2-5; 9 nucleotides match TRBD2. CDR1 SGHRS and CDR2 YFSETQ come from the germline V gene. Trimming cost V 0 bases and J 5 bases; bases outside gene matches: 8. The CDR3 is made up of 16 amino acids. DNA for the CDR3: TGCGCCAGCAGCTTGGCCCCAGCGGGGGGCCGGGAGACCCAGTACTTC. It encodes CASSLAPAGGRETQYF.

DNA for the CDR3: TGTGCCAGCAGCTTACCTAGCGGTACTTCGGAGCAGTTCTTC. Its protein is CASSLPSGTSEQFF. This chain connects TRBV13 to TRBJ2-1, with 7 bases aligning to TRBD2. CDR3 length: 14 amino acids. Germline CDR1 and CDR2: PRHDT and FYEKMQ (reference sequence). Losses at the gene ends were 2 bases for V and 10 bases for J; bases not matched to a gene: 8.

CDR3 in amino acids: CASSRGKTNEKLFF. The CDR3 coding sequence is TGTGCCAGCTCAAGAGGGAAAACTAATGAAAAACTGTTTTTT. V is TRBV2 and J is TRBJ1-4, with D unclear. The V and J ends lost 8 bases and 1 base respectively, with 11 bases between them. Germline V CDR1 and CDR2: SNHLY, FYNNEI. The CDR3 contains 14 residues.

The CDR3 loop is CASTSVKTPGQGSQPQHF. In nucleotides, the CDR3 is TGTGCCAGCACGTCCGTCAAAACCCCGGGACAGGGAAGTCAGCCCCAGCATTTT. The rearrangement joins TRBV2 to TRBJ1-5; 9 bases map to TRBD1. Germline-derived CDR1 and CDR2 are SNHLY and FYNNEI. The CDR3 is 18 residues long. Losses at the gene ends were 7 bases for V and 6 bases for J; bases not matched to a gene: 19.

The rearrangement links TRBV30 to TRBJ2-1; TRBD1 agrees at 9 bases. Unmatched junction bases numbered 18, after V lost 1 base and J lost 8 bases. This CDR3 region has 18 residues. Germline CDR1 is GTSNPN and CDR2 is SVGIG (reference sequence). CDR3 nucleotide sequence: TGTGCCTGGAGTGGGGGGGACAGGGTCTTGTCTGCGCTGGATGAGCAGTTCTTC. Protein product: CAWSGGDRVLSALDEQFF.

The genes are TRBV4-1 and TRBJ1-4, with 9 bases that match TRBD1. Germline CDR1 and CDR2: MGHRA and YSYEKL. V was clipped by 0 bases and J by 2 bases; unmatched bases: 4. The CDR3 has 17 amino acids. In DNA, the CDR3 is TGCGCCAGCAGCCAAGACGCAGACAGGGGGACTAATGAAAAACTGTTTTTT. It codes for CASSQDADRGTNEKLFF.

This chain uses TRBV18 with TRBJ2-7; 7 bases align to TRBD1. Germline CDR1 KGHSH, CDR2 LQKENI. The V segment lost 2 bases and the J segment 3 bases; nucleotides outside the gene matches: 10. This CDR3 has 16 amino acids. The CDR3 sequence is CASSPATGFTLYEQYF. For the CDR3, the DNA is TGTGCCAGCTCACCAGCGACAGGGTTTACCCTCTACGAGCAGTACTTC.

The rearrangement links TRBV14 to TRBJ2-7, with a weak D call TRBD2 (5 bases). Per the germline V gene, CDR1 is SGHDN and CDR2 is FVKESK. V gave up 2 bases and J gave up 1 base, with 12 bases separating them. This CDR3 region has 15 residues. This CDR3 is CASSQRAGPSYEQYF. The CDR3 DNA reads as TGTGCCAGCAGCCAACGGGCGGGCCCTTCCTACGAGCAGTACTTC.

The gene calls are TRBV10-1 and TRBJ1-5; tentative D call: TRBD1 (5 bases). Trimming cost V 9 bases and J 3 bases, with 15 bases left between them. Germline assignment: CDR1 WNHNN and CDR2 SYGVQD (reference sequence). The CDR3 runs to 14 residues. CDR3 sequence (DNA): TGCGCCAGTATTCCCGGGACCTCCAATCAGCCCCAGCATTTT. It is translated as CASIPGTSNQPQHF.

The chain has TRBV25-1 and TRBJ1-3; perhaps TRBD1 as D (5 bases). Germline assignment: CDR1 MGHDK and CDR2 SYGVNS. The CDR3 has 17 amino acids. Between the trimmed V and J ends, which lost 4 bases and 0 bases, there was a span of 16 bases. CDR3 sequence: CASSGADKAPSGNTIYF. CDR3 DNA: TGTGCCAGCAGTGGGGCGGACAAGGCTCCCTCTGGAAACACCATATATTTT.

The chain has TRBV15 and TRBJ1-2, with a tentative D call TRBD1 (6 bases). Germline CDR1 is LNHNV and CDR2 is YYDKDF (reference sequence). Between the trimmed V and J ends, which lost 0 bases and 6 bases, there was a span of 11 bases. The CDR3 covers 14 residues. The chain's CDR3 is CATSRDRGANGYTF. The CDR3, as DNA: TGTGCCACCAGCAGAGATCGGGGGGCAAATGGCTACACCTTC.

The chain couples TRBV9 to TRBJ1-2; D is unresolved. The germline CDR1 and CDR2 sequences are SGDLS and YYNGEE. The CDR3 spans 14 residues. Trimming took 0 bases from V and 8 from J, leaving 14 bases between them. The CDR3 DNA sequence: TGTGCCAGCAGCGTAGACGGGTCCCCGGGGGGCTACACCTTC. This translates into CASSVDGSPGGYTF.

J is TRBJ2-7 and V is TRBV5-5; the D is unclear. This CDR3 spans 16 amino acids. V was clipped by 0 bases and J by 0 bases, with 13 bases between them. The germline gives CDR1 SGHKS, CDR2 YYEKEE (reference sequence). The CDR3 sequence is CASSLDWSKSSYEQYF. DNA of the CDR3: TGTGCCAGCAGCTTGGATTGGTCTAAGAGCTCCTACGAGCAGTACTTC.

This chain links TRBV19 with TRBJ1-5; D unclear. The CDR3 is made up of 15 amino acids. Trimming took 5 bases from V and 4 from J, leaving 15 bases between them. Germline assignment: CDR1 LNHDA and CDR2 SQIVND (reference sequence). Written as DNA, the CDR3 is TGTGCCAGTAGTCGTGTCAGTTTGGGGAATCAGCCCCAGCATTTT. The encoded protein is CASSRVSLGNQPQHF.

V and J are TRBV27 and TRBJ2-7; D tentatively reads TRBD1 or TRBD2 (5 bases each). The germline V and J ends were trimmed by 5 bases and 7 bases, with 15 bases remaining between them. The CDR3 extends over 13 amino acids. The germline V gene has CDR1 MNHEY and CDR2 SMNVEV (reference sequence). CDR3 sequence (DNA): TGTGCCAGCAGTAGGGACGGCGGCTTGGAGCAGTACTTC. Its protein is CASSRDGGLEQYF.

CDR3: CASSPRDRVIYQEQYF. The DNA of the CDR3 is TGCGCCAGCAGCCCTAGGGACAGGGTAATTTATCAGGAGCAGTACTTC. V gene TRBV5-1 combines with J gene TRBJ2-7, with TRBD1 matching over 9 bases. Germline-derived CDR1 and CDR2 are SGHRS and YFSETQ. With V trimmed by 4 bases and J by 7 bases, 15 bases remained unmatched. The CDR3 totals 16 residues. The whole variable domain, filled in from reference TRBV5-1 and TRBJ2-7, reads KAGVTQTPRYLIKTRGQQVTLSCSPISGHRSVSWYQQTPGQGLQFLFEYFSETQRNKGNFPGRFSGRQFSNSRSEMNVSTLELGDSALYLCASSPRDRVIYQEQYFGPGTRLTVT.

The rearrangement links TRBV6-4 to TRBJ1-1, with D perhaps matching TRBD1 (5 bases). The germline gives CDR1 MRHNA, CDR2 SNTAGT. This CDR3 is 16 amino acids long. V was clipped by 6 bases and J by 0 bases, with 17 bases between them. DNA for the CDR3: TGTGCCAGCAGACAAGACAGCGGTGCTATGAACACTGAAGCTTTCTTT. Residues: CASRQDSGAMNTEAFF.

The CDR3 DNA follows: TGTGCCAGCAGCTTACAGGGGCTGGTGTCCTACGAGCAGTACTTC. Encoded protein: CASSLQGLVSYEQYF. This chain links TRBV5-4 with TRBJ2-7, with 7 bases fitting TRBD1. V shed 2 bases and J 1 base; nucleotides not matched to a gene: 6. Germline V gene data show CDR1 as SGHNT and CDR2 as YYREEE (reference sequence). CDR3 size: 15 residues.

The chain employs TRBV4-2 and TRBJ1-5; TRBD1 matches at 8 bases. Germline V gene lookup returns CDR1 LGHNA and CDR2 YNFKEQ. The CDR3 consists of 16 residues. V dropped 1 base and J dropped 2; count of bases not matched to a gene: 4. The CDR3 sequence: CASSQGTGQGNQPQHF. The DNA for the CDR3 is TGTGCCAGCAGCCAAGGGACAGGGCAGGGCAATCAGCCCCAGCATTTT.